Listed below are T cell receptor beta chains from one sample, sequenced in a study of cytomegalovirus exposure and HLA in healthy donors. This table comes from immunoSEQ multiplex PCR, and its TCRdb copy is limited to in-frame clones, with some not included. The sample carries fewer than 400,000 clones, roughly 87% recorded once. The sequencing sample was made of PBMCs. The origin of the receptors is a man aged 30 to 45 in good health and CMV-seronegative. The CDR3 runs from the conserved cysteine through the conserved F or W. Fields, in order: clone size, J gene, V gene, D gene, CDR3 DNA, CDR3 protein. D genes are given only for firm matches. A clone size is listed for some rows: how often the clone was seen (once, few, many), or a class if it is expanded.

>NA|TRBJ1-4|TRBV2|TRBD1
TGTGCCAGCAGCGAAAGCATTCAGGGGGCCAATGAAAAACTGTTTTTT
CASSESIQGANEKLFF
>NA|TRBJ1-3|TRBV6-1|NA
TGTGCCAGCCTAGCCTCTGGAAACACCATATATTTT
CASLASGNTIYF
>NA|TRBJ1-5|TRBV18|NA
TGTGCCAGCTCACCACCGAGCGACAATCAGCCCCAGCATTTT
CASSPPSDNQPQHF
>NA|TRBJ1-1|TRBV9|NA
TGTGCCAGCAGCGTAGATATGAACACTGAAGCTTTCTTT
CASSVDMNTEAFF
>NA|TRBJ1-6|TRBV30|NA
TGTGCCTGGAGTGTAAGGGGGTATAATTCACCCCTCCACTTT
CAWSVRGYNSPLHF
>NA|TRBJ1-5|TRBV7-8|TRBD1
TGTGCCAGCAGCTTAGGACAGGGGGCCCTTAGCAATCAGCCCCAGCATTTT
CASSLGQGALSNQPQHF
>NA|TRBJ2-5|TRBV5-1|NA
TGCGCCAGCAGCTTGGCCAGGGGATTGGAGACCCAGTACTTC
CASSLARGLETQYF
>once|TRBJ2-7|TRBV7-2|TRBD1
TGTGCCAGCAGCTTAGGACAGGGGGCCGAGCAGTACTTC
CASSLGQGAEQYF
>NA|TRBJ2-7|TRBV4-1|TRBD2
TGCGCCAGCAGCCAAGATGGGCGGGGGGGGCACTACGAGCAGTACTTC
CASSQDGRGGHYEQYF
>NA|TRBJ2-7|TRBV11-3|NA
TGTGCCAAAACAAGAGCGGATACCTACGAGCAGTACTTC
CAKTRADTYEQYF
>NA|TRBJ1-1|TRBV6-6|NA
TGTGCCAGCAGCCGTACGGGTCGGAACACTGAAGCTTTCTTT
CASSRTGRNTEAFF
>once|TRBJ1-2|TRBV9|TRBD1
TGTGCCAGCAGCGGCGGGGACAGATCTAACTATGGCTACACCTTC
CASSGGDRSNYGYTF
>NA|TRBJ1-4|TRBV7-9|NA
TGTGCCAGCAGCTTAGCCTCAGGGAGCGGGGAAAAACTGTTTTTT
CASSLASGSGEKLFF
>NA|TRBJ2-7|TRBV5-8|TRBD2
TGTGCCAGCAGCTTGACTAGCGGGGGAATCGCCGAGCAGTACTTC
CASSLTSGGIAEQYF
>NA|TRBJ2-1|TRBV7-2|TRBD2
TGTGCCAGCAGCTTATCAGGCCGGGCTAGCGGGGCCTACAATGAGCAGTTCTTC
CASSLSGRASGAYNEQFF
>NA|TRBJ1-3|TRBV9|NA
TGTGCCAGCAGCCCCTCAGCAGGGCTCGGAAACACCATATATTTT
CASSPSAGLGNTIYF
>NA|TRBJ2-2|TRBV10-3|TRBD1
TGTGCCGTCGGGACAGGGAACACCGGGGAGCTGTTTTTT
CAVGTGNTGELFF
>once|TRBJ2-7|TRBV2|TRBD1
TGTGCCAGCAGTCGAGAGAGGGACAGGGGATACGGCTACGAGCAGTACTTC
CASSRERDRGYGYEQYF
>NA|TRBJ1-4|TRBV7-9|TRBD1
TGTGCCAGCAGCCTTGGGACAGGGGATGCGAGTGGGGAAAAACTGTTTTTT
CASSLGTGDASGEKLFF